Listed here is a single T cell receptor beta chain. Trimming cost V 4 bases and J 0 bases; bases outside gene matches: 6. The length of the CDR3 is 16 residues. CDR1 SGHRS and CDR2 YFSETQ come from the germline V gene. In the study's own analysis: Amplification of reference gene primers was used by the study to estimate nucleated cell counts. Assay: immunoSEQ multiplex PCR; the TCRdb copy retains only in-frame clones and omits some. V, J and clone size reflect that table, while D and trimming were determined from the DNA. The repertoire holds about 140,000 clones, with over 65% as singletons. The data are from a study of blood T cell repertoires in COVID-19. As for the study in general: COVID-19 samples from acute and convalescent phases originated in the United States, Italy and Spain. Sources were T cells, B-cell-depleted T cells, or PBMCs; the material itself was cDNA or gDNA.

Sequences were obtained from peripheral blood. This chain joins TRBV5-1 and TRBJ1-1; 10 nucleotides line up with TRBD1. The receptor comes from an elderly woman with active or convalescent COVID-19. The CDR3 DNA reads as TGCGCCAGCAGCCCAGGGGACAGGGGTTTGAACACTGAAGCTTTCTTT. Translating it yields CASSPGDRGLNTEAFF.